Below are 29 T cell receptor beta chains sequenced from a single sample in a study of blood T cell repertoires in COVID-19. Measured with immunoSEQ multiplex PCR; TCRdb has only the in-frame clones, and not every one. The sample carries more than 90,000 clones, about 80% recorded once. Sequenced sample: peripheral blood. All receptors come from a man older than 75 with acute or convalescent COVID-19.

The genes are TRBV5-1 and TRBJ2-2; D is perhaps TRBD1 (6 bases). V was cut by 6 bases and J by 0 bases, with 12 bases left in between. This CDR3 contains 15 residues. CDR1 SGHRS and CDR2 YFSETQ come from the germline V gene. CDR3: CASNKQGPNTGELFF. In DNA, the CDR3 is TGCGCCAGCAACAAACAGGGTCCGAACACCGGGGAGCTGTTTTTT.

The chain joins TRBV2 to TRBJ1-5; maybe TRBD1 (5 bases). Germline-derived CDR1 and CDR2 are SNHLY and FYNNEI. V shed 8 bases and J shed 1 base, with 12 bases lying between them. The CDR3 covers 14 residues. The CDR3 sequence: CASQDGQSNQPQHF. The DNA for the CDR3 is TGTGCCAGCCAAGACGGACAAAGCAATCAGCCCCAGCATTTT. Looking up the rest from reference TRBV2 and TRBJ1-5 gives the full variable domain: EPEVTQTPSHQVTQMGQEVILRCVPISNHLYFYWYRQILGQKVEFLVSFYNNEISEKSEIFDDQFSVERPDGSNFTLKIRSTKLEDSAMYFCASQDGQSNQPQHFGDGTRLSIL.

CDR3 nucleotide sequence: TGTGCCAGCAGCCAATCACAGCTAATCTACGAGCAGTACTTC. This codes for CASSQSQLIYEQYF. The chain combines TRBV7-9 with TRBJ2-7; D gene ambiguous. V lost 5 bases, J lost 3 bases, and 14 bases lay in between. Germline V lookup: CDR1 SEHNR, CDR2 FQNEAQ (reference sequence). This CDR3 comprises 14 residues.

The rearrangement uses TRBV9 and TRBJ1-1; D perhaps matches TRBD1 (5 bases). The CDR3 sequence is 15 residues long. V was trimmed by 2 bases and J by 5 bases, leaving 16 bases between them. CDR1 and CDR2 (germline): SGDLS, YYNGEE. The CDR3 protein is CASSVDGGMSTEAFF. Written as DNA, the CDR3 is TGTGCCAGCAGCGTCGACGGGGGGATGTCGACTGAAGCTTTCTTT. Together with reference TRBV9 and TRBJ1-1, the CDR3 gives the full variable domain: DSGVTQTPKHLITATGQRVTLRCSPRSGDLSVYWYQQSLDQGLQFLIQYYNGEERAKGNILERFSAQQFPDLHSELNLSSLELGDSALYFCASSVDGGMSTEAFFGQGTRLTVV.

V gene TRBV27 combines with J gene TRBJ2-7; D is ambiguous. Germline CDR1 MNHEY, CDR2 SMNVEV (reference sequence). V lost 6 bases and J lost 6, with 12 bases in between. The CDR3 is 12 amino acids. The CDR3 nucleotides are TGTGCCAGCAGGTTTTGGTCGGGCGAGCAGTACTTC. This encodes CASRFWSGEQYF.

The chain uses TRBV3-1 (or the pseudogene TRBV3-2) and TRBJ2-7, with D possibly matching TRBD2 (6 bases). The germline gives CDR1 LGHDT, CDR2 YNNKEL (reference sequence). Trimming removed 2 bases at V and 2 bases at J, with 10 bases between. This CDR3 is 14 amino acids long. The CDR3 loop reads CASSQWREPYEQYF. In DNA, the CDR3 is TGTGCCAGCAGCCAATGGCGGGAACCCTACGAGCAGTACTTC.

V is TRBV7-9 and J is TRBJ2-5; TRBD2 matches at 13 bases. Germline trimming cut 1 base from V and 5 bases from J; bases unmatched to any gene: 4. CDR3 size: 16 residues. Germline CDR1 and CDR2: SEHNR and FQNEAQ (reference sequence). This CDR3 reads CASSLGLAGGTETQYF. CDR3 bases: TGTGCCAGCAGCTTAGGACTAGCGGGAGGTACGGAGACCCAGTACTTC.

This clone was detected once. The chain recombines TRBV6-6 with TRBJ1-4, with TRBD1 matching over 7 bases. Germline V gives CDR1 MNHNY, CDR2 SVGAGI (reference sequence). The length of the CDR3 is 14 residues. V lost 5 bases and J lost 3; bases outside the gene matches: 3. The CDR3 DNA is TGTGCCAGCAGTCCGGGACAGCCTAATGAAAAACTGTTTTTT. Its protein is CASSPGQPNEKLFF.

The chain employs TRBV7-2 and TRBJ2-5; 7 bases match TRBD2. Germline V gives CDR1 SGHTA, CDR2 FQGNSA. This CDR3 comprises 14 residues. V lost 1 base and J lost 4; bases outside the gene matches: 3. CDR3 amino acids: CASSLGLAAETQYF. CDR3 coding DNA: TGTGCCAGCAGCTTAGGGCTAGCGGCAGAGACCCAGTACTTC.

The chain links TRBV19 to TRBJ1-5; tentatively, D is TRBD1 (5 bases). The V end lost 7 bases, the J end lost 0 bases, and 19 bases lay between the germline ends. CDR3 length: 17 amino acids. Germline-derived CDR1 and CDR2 are LNHDA and SQIVND (reference sequence). The CDR3 coding sequence is TGTGCCAGTACGGGCCGCCCGGGGGGTAGTAGCAATCAGCCCCAGCATTTT. Its protein is CASTGRPGGSSNQPQHF.

The chain couples TRBV6-2 or TRBV6-3 to TRBJ2-2; D possibly corresponds to TRBD2 (6 bases). CDR1 is MNHEY, CDR2 SVGEGT, per germline. The CDR3 covers 15 residues. V dropped 5 bases and J dropped 0 bases, with 10 bases sitting between them. CDR3 coding DNA: TGTGCCAGCAGTGACGGGAGCGCGAACACCGGGGAGCTGTTTTTT. Translation: CASSDGSANTGELFF.

This rearrangement joins TRBV7-2 to TRBJ2-6, with TRBD1 as a possible D gene (6 bases). The CDR3 runs 15 residues. Germline V gene data show CDR1 as SGHTA and CDR2 as FQGNSA. Trimming pared 3 bases from V and 4 bases from J, leaving 10 bases between. In DNA form, the CDR3 reads TGTGCCAGCAGCTTTGACAGGACCGGGGCCAACGTCCTGACTTTC. Its protein is CASSFDRTGANVLTF.

This clone occurred once. The rearrangement joins TRBV14 to TRBJ1-2, with D perhaps matching TRBD1 (5 bases). The CDR3 length is 15 residues. Between the trimmed V and J ends, which lost 2 bases and 2 bases, there was a span of 12 bases. Germline V gene data show CDR1 as SGHDN and CDR2 as FVKESK. The CDR3 here is CASSQQVTANYGYTF. CDR3 nucleotide sequence: TGTGCCAGCAGCCAACAAGTGACAGCGAACTATGGCTACACCTTC.

This clone was picked up a small number of times. V and J are TRBV4-3 and TRBJ1-1; 7 nucleotides agree with TRBD1. CDR1 is LGHNA and CDR2 is YSLEER in the germline V gene. The CDR3 sequence is 16 residues long. V was pared by 4 bases and J by 8 bases, with 16 bases of the junction left unmatched. CDR3 nucleotide sequence: TGCGCCAGCAGCCTAGCGGGACAGAGGACCTATAGCGAAGCTTTCTTT. It yields the protein CASSLAGQRTYSEAFF.

This clone was counted a few times. The rearrangement joins TRBV11-3 to TRBJ1-1; no clear D gene. Trimming took off 6 bases at V and 1 base at J, with 9 bases between the two ends. There are 13 residues in the CDR3. CDR1 is SGHNT and CDR2 is YENEEA in the germline V gene. Here the CDR3 DNA reads TGTGCCAGCAGTGCGACATCGAACACTGAAGCTTTCTTT. Translating gives CASSATSNTEAFF.

CDR3 sequence: CASSELGTEAFF. For the CDR3, the DNA is TGTGCCAGCAGTGAGCTAGGCACTGAAGCTTTCTTT. The genes are TRBV6-2 or TRBV6-3 and TRBJ1-1; no definite D call. V dropped 5 bases and J dropped 4 bases, with 8 bases sitting between them. CDR3 length equals 12 residues. Germline V gene data show CDR1 as MNHEY and CDR2 as SVGEGT.

V usage is TRBV5-4 and J usage is TRBJ1-1, with 11 bases that match TRBD1. The CDR3 spans 17 residues. V was clipped by 3 bases and J by 2 bases; unmatched bases: 9. In germline, CDR1 is SGHNT, CDR2 YYREEE (reference sequence). CDR3 amino acids: CASSSKDRGLRNTEAFF. The DNA for the CDR3 is TGTGCCAGCAGCTCTAAGGACAGGGGGCTTCGTAACACTGAAGCTTTCTTT. Based on the CDR3 plus reference TRBV5-4 and TRBJ1-1, the full variable domain is ETGVTQSPTHLIKTRGQQVTLRCSSQSGHNTVSWYQQALGQGPQFIFQYYREEENGRGNFPPRFSGLQFPNYSSELNVNALELDDSALYLCASSSKDRGLRNTEAFFGQGTRLTVV.

The chain recombines TRBV5-3 with TRBJ1-5; 8 nucleotides align to TRBD1. TRBV5-3 is sorted into the ORF group, with uncertain function. This CDR3 spans 14 amino acids. Trimming cost V 7 bases and J 0 bases; bases outside gene matches: 3. In DNA, the CDR3 is TGTGCCAGAGGGGACAGGCGTAGCAATCAGCCCCAGCATTTT. Its protein product is CARGDRRSNQPQHF.

V usage is TRBV13 and J usage is TRBJ2-7, with a possible D match to TRBD1 (5 bases). Germline CDR1 reads PRHDT; CDR2 reads FYEKMQ (reference sequence). Trimming cost V 0 bases and J 3 bases, with 12 bases left between them. The CDR3 extends over 15 amino acids. DNA of the CDR3: TGTGCCAGCAGCTTAGGTGACAGAGACTTCTACGAGCAGTACTTC. It translates to CASSLGDRDFYEQYF.

V gene TRBV7-6 combines with J gene TRBJ2-5, with 9 bases that match TRBD2. Germline V lookup: CDR1 SGHVS, CDR2 FNYEAQ. This CDR3 spans 16 amino acids. Trimming took 2 bases from V and 4 from J; bases not matched to a gene: 8. CDR3 protein: CASSLPKAGGAETQYF. The CDR3 DNA follows: TGTGCCAGCAGCTTACCTAAAGCGGGGGGTGCAGAGACCCAGTACTTC.

Worth noting for this clone: One end of the junction varies from germline; a read error may be responsible. V gene TRBV6-6 combines with J gene TRBJ1-3; D gene uncertain. CDR3 length equals 16 residues. In germline, CDR1 is MNHNY, CDR2 SVGAGI (reference sequence). DNA of the CDR3: TGTGCCAGCAGTTACGGACTCCTAGTCTCTGCAAACACCATATATTTT. It translates to CASSYGLLVSANTIYF.

The chain joins TRBV5-1 to TRBJ1-6; no firm D call. CDR1 and CDR2 (germline): SGHRS, YFSETQ. The CDR3 runs 14 residues. The germline V and J ends were trimmed by 9 bases and 3 bases, with 13 bases remaining between them. CDR3 bases: TGCGCCACCGGGGAGGGCCACTATAATTCACCCCTCCACTTT. The encoded protein is CATGEGHYNSPLHF.

The chain joins TRBV28 to TRBJ1-1; the match to TRBD1 covers 9 bases. V lost 5 bases and J lost 7; bases outside the gene matches: 8. The CDR3 consists of 14 residues. Germline V CDR1 and CDR2: MDHEN, SYDVKM. CDR3 protein: CASSLLQGAGEAFF. The CDR3 nucleotides are TGTGCCAGCAGTCTCCTACAGGGGGCGGGTGAAGCTTTCTTT.

CDR3: CASNRWASSGANVLTF. The CDR3 DNA sequence: TGTGCCAGCAATAGATGGGCGAGCTCTGGGGCCAACGTCCTGACTTTC. The V and J genes are TRBV27 and TRBJ2-6; D remains ambiguous. Germline-derived CDR1 and CDR2 are MNHEY and SMNVEV (reference sequence). The CDR3 runs 16 residues. V was pared by 7 bases and J by 0 bases, with 13 bases between.

V and J are TRBV7-2 and TRBJ2-5, with a tentative D call TRBD1 (6 bases). Trimming pared 5 bases from V and 5 bases from J, leaving 15 bases between. Per germline, CDR1 SGHTA and CDR2 FQGNSA. The CDR3 has 14 amino acids. The CDR3 region is CASSPWSRGETQYF. The CDR3 nucleotides are TGTGCCAGCAGCCCCTGGAGCAGGGGCGAGACCCAGTACTTC. Supplemented by reference TRBV7-2 and TRBJ2-5, the full variable domain reads GAGVSQSPSNKVTEKGKDVELRCDPISGHTALYWYRQSLGQGLEFLIYFQGNSAPDKSGLPSDRFSAERTGGSVSTLTIQRTQQEDSAVYLCASSPWSRGETQYFGPGTRLLVL.

The rearrangement links TRBV18 to TRBJ1-1; 7 positions match TRBD1. V was pared by 3 bases and J by 4 bases, with 5 bases of the junction left unmatched. This CDR3 is built from 14 residues. Germline V gene lookup returns CDR1 KGHSH and CDR2 LQKENI. In DNA form, the CDR3 reads TGTGCCAGCTCACCTCCGACAGGGACCACTGAAGCTTTCTTT. Protein sequence: CASSPPTGTTEAFF. The full variable domain, completed using reference TRBV18 and TRBJ1-1, is NAGVMQNPRHLVRRRGQEARLRCSPMKGHSHVYWYRQLPEEGLKFMVYLQKENIIDESGMPKERFSAEFPKEGPSILRIQQVVRGDSAAYFCASSPPTGTTEAFFGQGTRLTVV.

This chain links TRBV28 with TRBJ2-7; D is unclear. The CDR3 has 13 amino acids. CDR1 is MDHEN, CDR2 SYDVKM, per germline. Trimming removed 1 base at V and 5 bases at J, with 9 bases between. The CDR3 here is CASSLLSPNEQYF. CDR3 DNA: TGTGCCAGCAGTTTATTAAGTCCTAACGAGCAGTACTTC.

The chain combines TRBV24-1 with TRBJ2-3; 7 bases agree with TRBD2. Germline-derived CDR1 and CDR2 are KGHDR and SFDVKD. The CDR3 length is 11 residues. Trimming at V came to 12 bases and at J to 5 bases, leaving 4 bases not matched to a gene. CDR3 sequence: CAVGEGDTQYF. CDR3 DNA sequence: TGTGCCGTCGGGGAGGGAGATACGCAGTATTTT.

This clone showed up just once. The CDR3, as DNA: TGTGCCAGCAGTTACTCGACGGGGCAGGGGGCCTATGGCTACACCTTC. It encodes CASSYSTGQGAYGYTF. J is TRBJ1-2 and V is TRBV6-2 or TRBV6-3, with 8 positions matching TRBD1. Trimming cost V 0 bases and J 4 bases; bases outside gene matches: 7. This CDR3 comprises 16 residues. Germline V gene lookup returns CDR1 MNHEY and CDR2 SVGEGT.